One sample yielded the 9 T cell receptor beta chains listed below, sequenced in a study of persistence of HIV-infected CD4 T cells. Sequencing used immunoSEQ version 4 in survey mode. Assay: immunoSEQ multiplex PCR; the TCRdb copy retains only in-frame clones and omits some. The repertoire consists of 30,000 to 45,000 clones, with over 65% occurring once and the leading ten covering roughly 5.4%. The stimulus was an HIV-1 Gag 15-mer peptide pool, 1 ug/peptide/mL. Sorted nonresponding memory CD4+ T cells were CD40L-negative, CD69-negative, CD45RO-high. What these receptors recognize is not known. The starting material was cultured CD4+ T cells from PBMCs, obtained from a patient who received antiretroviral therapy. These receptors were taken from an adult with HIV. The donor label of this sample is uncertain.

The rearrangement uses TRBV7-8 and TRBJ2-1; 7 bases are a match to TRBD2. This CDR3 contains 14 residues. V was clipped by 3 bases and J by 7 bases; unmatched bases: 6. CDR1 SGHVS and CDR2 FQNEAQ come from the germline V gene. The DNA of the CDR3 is TGTGCCAGCAGCTTGGCTAGCGGAGGAAATGAGCAGTTCTTC. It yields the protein CASSLASGGNEQFF.

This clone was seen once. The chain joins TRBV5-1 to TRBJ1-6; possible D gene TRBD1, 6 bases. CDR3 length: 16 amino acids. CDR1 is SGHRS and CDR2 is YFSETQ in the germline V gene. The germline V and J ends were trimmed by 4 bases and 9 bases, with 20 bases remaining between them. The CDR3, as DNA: TGCGCCAGCAGCGGAAAACAGGGCGGGGGATTTTCACCCCTCCACTTT. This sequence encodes CASSGKQGGGFSPLHF.

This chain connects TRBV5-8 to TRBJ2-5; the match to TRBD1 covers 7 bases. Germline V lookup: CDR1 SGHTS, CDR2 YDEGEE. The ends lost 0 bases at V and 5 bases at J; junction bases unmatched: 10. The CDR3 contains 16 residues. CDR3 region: CASSLGAGGMTETQYF. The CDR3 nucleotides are TGTGCCAGCAGCTTGGGGGCAGGGGGAATGACGGAGACCCAGTACTTC.

The CDR3 DNA reads as TGTGCCAGTTCCCAGGGGTTAGTCCCAGATACGCAGTATTTT. This encodes CASSQGLVPDTQYF. The chain links TRBV19 to TRBJ2-3, with D tentatively TRBD1 (6 bases). This CDR3 has 14 amino acids. V was trimmed by 8 bases and J by 4 bases, leaving 16 bases between them. Germline lookup yields CDR1 LNHDA and CDR2 SQIVND (reference sequence).

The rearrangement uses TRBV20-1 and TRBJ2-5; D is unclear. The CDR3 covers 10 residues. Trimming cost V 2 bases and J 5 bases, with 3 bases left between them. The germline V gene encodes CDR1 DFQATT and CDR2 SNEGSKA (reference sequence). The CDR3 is CSARFETQYF. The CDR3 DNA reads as TGCAGTGCTAGATTCGAGACCCAGTACTTC.

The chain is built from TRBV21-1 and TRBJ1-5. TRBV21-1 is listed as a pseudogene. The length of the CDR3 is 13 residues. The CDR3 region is CARPSMGNQPQHF. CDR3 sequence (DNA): TGTGCCAGACCCAGTATGGGGAATCAGCCCCAGCATTTT.

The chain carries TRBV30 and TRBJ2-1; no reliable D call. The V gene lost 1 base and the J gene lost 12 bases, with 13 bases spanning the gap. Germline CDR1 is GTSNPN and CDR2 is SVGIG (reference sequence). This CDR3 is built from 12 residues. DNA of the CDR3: TGTGCCTGGAGTGAACCAGGAATCGGGCAGTTCTTC. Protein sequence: CAWSEPGIGQFF.

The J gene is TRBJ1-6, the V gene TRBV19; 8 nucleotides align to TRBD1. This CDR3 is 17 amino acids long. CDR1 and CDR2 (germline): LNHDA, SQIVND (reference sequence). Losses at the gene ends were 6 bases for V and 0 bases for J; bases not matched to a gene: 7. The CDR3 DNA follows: TGTGCCAGTAGCTACGACAGGGGAAACTCCTATAATTCACCCCTCCACTTT. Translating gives CASSYDRGNSYNSPLHF. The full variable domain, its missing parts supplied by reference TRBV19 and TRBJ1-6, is DGGITQSPKYLFRKEGQNVTLSCEQNLNHDAMYWYRQDPGQGLRLIYYSQIVNDFQKGDIAEGYSVSREKKESFPLTVTSAQKNPTAFYLCASSYDRGNSYNSPLHFGNGTRLTVT.

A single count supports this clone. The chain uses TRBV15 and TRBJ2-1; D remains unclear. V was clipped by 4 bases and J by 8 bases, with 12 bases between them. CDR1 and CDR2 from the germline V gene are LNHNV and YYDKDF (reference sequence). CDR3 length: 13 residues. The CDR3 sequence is CATSKWGIDEQFF. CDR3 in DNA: TGTGCCACCAGCAAGTGGGGAATAGATGAGCAGTTCTTC.